This TCR beta chain was sequenced during a study of blood T cell repertoires in COVID-19. Overall study: Sources were T cells, B-cell-depleted T cells, or PBMCs; the material itself was cDNA or gDNA.

Cohorts were based on clinical histories the participants reported. Sequencing was performed with immunoSEQ multiplex PCR; in TCRdb, only in-frame clones are kept and a portion is missing. The data contain 150,000 to 200,000 clones, roughly 90% of them seen just once; the ten biggest clones take up 6.5% to 8.5%. The sample comprised PBMCs or T cells enriched from blood (not recorded which). This clonotype originated in a woman aged 45-65 years who had recovered from COVID-19.

The CDR3 DNA follows: TGCAGCGTGATACAGGGTAGTAATTCACCCCTCCACTTT. The encoded protein is CSVIQGSNSPLHF. The chain joins TRBV29-1 to TRBJ1-6, with a tentative D call TRBD1 (6 bases). Germline V gene lookup returns CDR1 SQVTM and CDR2 ANQGSEA. The V and J ends lost 6 bases and 6 bases respectively, with 12 bases between them. This CDR3 is 13 amino acids long.